One T cell receptor (beta chain) is described in this entry. The data originate from a study of monozygotic twins with inflammatory bowel disease. From its re-call of the 5' RACE reads, TCRdb lists each CDR3 protein once, without DNA. The sample spans some 190,000 distinct CDR3 sequences; the ten largest clones claim roughly 7.1%. The TCR comes from a human donor with ulcerative colitis or Crohn's disease, or a healthy co-twin of an affected twin (not recorded which). Material for sequencing was blood.

CDR3 sequence reads: CASSLAGVASGANVLTF. This rearrangement joins TRBV12-3 or TRBV12-4 to TRBJ2-6; lacking DNA, the TRBD1 call made by TCRdb goes unchecked. This CDR3 is 17 amino acids long.